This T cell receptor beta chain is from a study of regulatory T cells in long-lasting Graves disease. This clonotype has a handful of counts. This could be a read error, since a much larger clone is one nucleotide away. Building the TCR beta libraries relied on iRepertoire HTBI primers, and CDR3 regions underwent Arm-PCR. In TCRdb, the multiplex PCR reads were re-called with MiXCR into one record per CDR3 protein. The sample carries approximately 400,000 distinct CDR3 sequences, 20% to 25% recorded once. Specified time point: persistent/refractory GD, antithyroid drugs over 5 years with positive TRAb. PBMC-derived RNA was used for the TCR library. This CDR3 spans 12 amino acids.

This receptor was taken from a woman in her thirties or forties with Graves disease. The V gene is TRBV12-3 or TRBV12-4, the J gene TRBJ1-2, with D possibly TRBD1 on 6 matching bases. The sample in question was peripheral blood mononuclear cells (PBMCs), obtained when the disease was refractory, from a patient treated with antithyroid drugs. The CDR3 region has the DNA TGTGCCAGCAGAAGGACAGCTTATGGCCACACCTTC. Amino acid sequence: CASRRTAYGHTF.